This TCR beta chain was sequenced for a study of vaccination and CD4 T cells after COVID-19 (dated by TCRdb to 2021 to 2024). Turning to the overall study: Convalescent patients had a positive SARS-CoV-2 result on nasal swab PCR, and of these patients, several had mild disease and one had severe disease. Overlapping spike peptide pools from SARS-CoV-2 and from the common cold coronaviruses HCoV-NL63, HCoV-OC43 and HCoV-229E were used as culture stimuli. Post-COVID blood samples were collected from convalescent patients a median of approximately 100 days after diagnosis, with a range of roughly 35 to 180 days. Post-vaccine blood samples were taken a median of around 77 days after the second vaccine dose, with a range of roughly 14 to 250 days. In ten to eleven COVID-19 convalescent patients and several infection-naive healthy vaccine recipients, researchers compared the spike-specific CD4+ TCR repertoire from before mRNA vaccination with the repertoire from after. The convalescent cohort included six males and four females, with two Hispanic individuals, seven Caucasians, two Asians and one multiracial person. In control cultures, a CEFX viral epitope pool was used as positive control, an HIV-1 Nef peptide pool was used as negative control, or no peptide was added. Participants received two doses of either the Pfizer-BioNTech BNT162b2 vaccine (n=8) or the Moderna mRNA-1273 vaccine (n=2).

Library preparation was by PCR. TCR sequencing of DNA from cultured CD4+ T cells used the Oncomine TCR Beta short-read assay at the Johns Hopkins FTIC core. The QIAamp micro DNA kit was used to extract genomic DNA from the cultured CD4+ T cells. Oncomine TCR Beta libraries from cultured CD4+ T cells were pooled with unique dual indexes and sequenced on an Illumina iSeq 100. For the original study's pipeline: Non-productive sequences were removed, and CDR3s not starting with C, not ending with F or W, or shorter than 7 amino acids were discarded. The MANAFEST web application was used to identify antigen-specific clonotypes by comparing peptide-stimulated wells against reference wells and other culture wells. An FDR below 0.05, an odds ratio above 5, and a productive frequency above 0.1% in at least two of three replicate wells were required for clones to be considered positive. A clonotype counted as cross-reactive if it showed significant expansion both in the SARS-CoV-2 spike wells and in at least one common cold coronavirus spike condition. Levenshtein distances (stringdist) and unrooted phylogenetic trees (ape) in R version 3.6.1 were used to assess CDR3 homology. TCRdb trimmed public reads at Q25 via fastp, called clones via MiXCR and kept in-frame beta chains. Rows are unified per CDR3 protein, each entry keeping the most common DNA and genes. TCRdb's processing, not the study's, gives the V and J calls here. Present in this sample are about 20,000 distinct CDR3 sequences, roughly two fifths of which were seen just once. Of the sample, approximately 13% is held by the ten largest clones.

The germline V gene yields ENHRY for CDR1 and SYGVKD for CDR2. The V end gives up 2 bases and the J end 2 bases, leaving 8 bases in the junction not matched to a gene. From the cysteine through the phenylalanine, the CDR3 covers 17 amino acids. The kept DNA is CDR3 alone, 51 bases in frame from the first base. Comment on this clonotype: The antigen this receptor binds is unknown. Per-nucleotide qualities are absent, and no much larger clonotype sits a single base away.

The treatment or condition label here, explained by the study, means: roughly 11-day PBMC culture with coronavirus spike peptide pools or control peptides (ViraFEST assay). The study used the ViraFEST assay, which expanded antigen-specific T cells with peptide pools and then identified expanded clonotypes by TCR sequencing. The positive SARS-CoV-2 PCR tests of the convalescent patients were dated from March to December 2020, before the Alpha, Beta and Delta variants emerged in the United States. Each well held around 1.9 million PBMCs cultured with approximately 10 ug/ml peptide pools in IMDM containing around 5% human AB serum and roughly 9 IU/ml IL-2. On days 3 and 7, half of the culture medium was replaced with fresh IL-2-containing medium. Once the cells had been in culture for less than 11 days, the EasySep CD4+ T cell isolation kit was used to isolate CD4+ T cells by negative selection. Ficoll-Paque Plus gradient centrifugation was used to isolate PBMCs from whole blood, and the isolated PBMCs were then either used fresh or cryopreserved at -140C. Triplicate wells were generally used for each culture condition.

General study outcomes and caveats: In convalescent patients, nearly all vaccine-specific clones (304 of 307) were found to be mono-reactive for SARS-CoV-2 spike rather than cross-reactive with common cold coronaviruses. Among convalescent patients, a median around 89% of the SARS-CoV-2-reactive clones seen after vaccination appeared only after vaccination, which suggests priming specific to the vaccine. The median count of SARS-CoV-2-reactive clonotypes went up from around 21 after infection to some 38 after vaccination, although the change was not significant. Only a relatively small number of convalescent patients were included in the study, and early timepoints following natural infection were not analyzed.

Sequenced sample: CD4+ T cells from blood, cultured in vitro. This receptor was obtained from a human donor who had recovered from COVID-19. Recombination linked TRBV10-3 to TRBJ1-2; the junction holds 10 bases that match TRBD1. DNA sequence: TGTGCCATCAGTGAGGATGTCCCGGGACAGGGGAACTATGGCTACACCTTC. This translates into CAISEDVPGQGNYGYTF.